These 4 T cell receptor beta chains were sequenced from one sample in a study of blood T cell repertoires in COVID-19. Here immunoSEQ multiplex PCR was the method, and the copy in TCRdb shows in-frame clones only, minus some. The sample lists approximately 50,000 clones, more than 80% occurring once. Sequencing was done on a sample of peripheral blood. The receptors come from a man aged 60 to 69 with acute or convalescent COVID-19.

This clone showed up just once. The chain recombines TRBV7-9 with TRBJ1-1, with D unclear. Deletions cut 2 bases from V and 5 bases from J, with 9 bases between. The CDR3 is 13 residues long. Per germline, CDR1 SEHNR and CDR2 FQNEAQ (reference sequence). CDR3 loop: CASSLTRETEAFF. CDR3 sequence (DNA): TGTGCCAGCAGCTTAACCCGGGAGACTGAAGCTTTCTTT.

The chain joins TRBV4-1 to TRBJ1-1; maybe TRBD1 (6 bases). CDR3 size: 14 residues. In germline, CDR1 is MGHRA, CDR2 YSYEKL. V was shortened by 5 bases and J by 6 bases, with 16 bases between the two germline ends. DNA of the CDR3: TGCGCCAGCAGCTCCCTGCGGGGGGGGCCTGAAGCTTTCTTT. Translated: CASSSLRGGPEAFF.

The V and J genes are TRBV14 and TRBJ2-7; no definite D call. Germline CDR1 reads SGHDN; CDR2 reads FVKESK. The CDR3 covers 16 residues. V dropped 3 bases and J dropped 1 base, with 16 bases sitting between them. The CDR3 reads CASSQLESEDSYEQYF. CDR3 nucleotides: TGTGCCAGCAGCCAGCTCGAGAGCGAGGATTCCTACGAGCAGTACTTC.

This clone has more than one count but fewer than ten. This chain joins TRBV7-2 and TRBJ1-5; D possibly corresponds to TRBD1 (5 bases). The CDR3 has 15 amino acids. The germline gives CDR1 SGHTA, CDR2 FQGNSA. The V end lost 5 bases, the J end lost 0 bases, and 11 bases lay between the germline ends. CDR3 DNA: TGTGCCAGCAGCCCGGGGGGGAGTAGCAATCAGCCCCAGCATTTT. The encoded protein is CASSPGGSSNQPQHF. Using reference TRBV7-2 and TRBJ1-5 for the parts outside the CDR3, the full variable domain is GAGVSQSPSNKVTEKGKDVELRCDPISGHTALYWYRQSLGQGLEFLIYFQGNSAPDKSGLPSDRFSAERTGGSVSTLTIQRTQQEDSAVYLCASSPGGSSNQPQHFGDGTRLSIL.